The source of this T cell receptor (beta chain) is a study of early T cells in non-severe SARS-CoV-2 infection. A single record per CDR3 protein comes from TCRdb applying MiXCR to the 5' RACE reads. Among some 91,000 distinct CDR3 sequences listed, 11% were seen once. The CDR3 covers 16 residues. CDR1 ENHRY and CDR2 SYGVKD come from the germline V gene. J gave up 6 bases and V 4 bases, and 10 bases lay outside the gene matches. The sample in question was whole blood, obtained at baseline. The origin of this receptor is an adult who was a healthcare worker with PCR-confirmed SARS-CoV-2 infection or an uninfected control (not recorded which). The chain is built from TRBV10-3 and TRBJ1-4; TRBD1 matches 8 bases. CDR3 nucleotides: TGTGCCATCAGTGCCCCGGGGGCAGGGGGCGATGAAAAACTGTTTTTT. Translated, it gives CAISAPGAGGDEKLFF.